This T cell receptor (beta chain) was recovered during a study of control samples from healthy donors and cancer patients. Clones were read by immunoSEQ multiplex PCR, and TCRdb kept only the in-frame ones, dropping some. The top ten hold roughly 1.7% of the sample, which has about 140,000 clones, around 88% seen once. CDR3 length: 14 amino acids. V dropped 2 bases and J dropped 3 bases, with 7 bases sitting between them. The germline V gene encodes CDR1 MNHEY and CDR2 SVGAGI. The clonotype was recovered from a man younger than 35 in good health. The chain recombines TRBV6-5 with TRBJ2-2, with D possibly matching TRBD1 (6 bases). The sequenced sample consisted of blood. The CDR3 region is CASSYDRHTGELFF. CDR3 nucleotides: TGTGCCAGCAGTTACGACAGGCACACCGGGGAGCTGTTTTTT.